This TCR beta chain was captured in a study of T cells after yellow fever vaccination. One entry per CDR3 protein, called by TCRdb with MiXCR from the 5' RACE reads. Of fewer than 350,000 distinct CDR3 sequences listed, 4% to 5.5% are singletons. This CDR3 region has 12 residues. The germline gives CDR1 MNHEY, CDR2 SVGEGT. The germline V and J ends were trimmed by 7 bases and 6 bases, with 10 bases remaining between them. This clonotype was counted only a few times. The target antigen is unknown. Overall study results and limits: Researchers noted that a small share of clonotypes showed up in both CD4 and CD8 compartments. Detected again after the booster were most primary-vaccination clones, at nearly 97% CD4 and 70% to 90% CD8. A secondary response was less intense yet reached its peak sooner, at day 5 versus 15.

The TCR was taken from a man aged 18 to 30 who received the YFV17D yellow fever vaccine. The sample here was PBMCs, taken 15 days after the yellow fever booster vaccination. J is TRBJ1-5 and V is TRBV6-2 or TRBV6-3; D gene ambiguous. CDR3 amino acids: CASNHHSQPQHF. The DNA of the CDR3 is TGTGCCAGCAACCATCACAGTCAGCCCCAGCATTTT.